What follows are 19 T cell receptor beta chains derived from one specimen sequenced in a study of regulatory T cells in long-lasting Graves disease. Noted time point: persistent/refractory GD, antithyroid drugs over 5 years with positive TRAb. The TCR library was prepared using RNA isolated from PBMCs. Researchers made TCR beta libraries by using iRepertoire HTBI primers and running Arm-PCR on CDR3 regions. TCRdb passed the multiplex PCR reads through MiXCR, listing each CDR3 protein once. The sample lists about 470,000 distinct CDR3 sequences; around a fifth were seen once. Sequencing used peripheral blood mononuclear cells (PBMCs), obtained when the disease was refractory, from a patient treated with antithyroid drugs. The source is a female donor with Graves disease.

This sequence joins TRBV6-5 and TRBJ2-7; the D gene is possibly TRBD1 (5 bases). This CDR3 spans 15 amino acids. From germline, CDR1 is MNHEY and CDR2 SVGAGI. V was cut by 0 bases and J by 1 base, with 10 bases left in between. DNA for the CDR3: TGTGCCAGCAGTTACTCGTATGGGGCATCCTACGAGCAGTACTTC. It is translated as CASSYSYGASYEQYF.

This clonotype has a count of ten or more. V usage is TRBV7-8 and J usage is TRBJ1-1; 9 bases map to TRBD1. Per the germline V gene, CDR1 is SGHVS and CDR2 is FQNEAQ. This CDR3 has 12 amino acids. Trimming took 3 bases from V and 11 from J; bases not matched to a gene: 4. As DNA, the CDR3 is TGTGCCAGCAGCTTGGGGGACAGGGCGGCTTTCTTT. It codes for CASSLGDRAAFF.

This clonotype has a handful of counts. The rearrangement uses TRBV18 and TRBJ2-1; D unclear. The CDR3 covers 12 residues. Germline CDR1 KGHSH, CDR2 LQKENI. The V end lost 2 bases, the J end lost 6 bases, and 5 bases lay between the germline ends. In DNA form, the CDR3 reads TGTGCCAGCTCACCAATGGGCAATGAGCAGTTCTTC. Translating gives CASSPMGNEQFF.

This clonotype was observed many times. This chain links TRBV30 with TRBJ2-5; D is possibly TRBD1 (5 bases). Trimming took off 1 base at V and 5 bases at J, with 8 bases between the two ends. Germline V gives CDR1 GTSNPN, CDR2 SVGIG (reference sequence). The CDR3 sequence is 12 residues long. The CDR3 DNA reads as TGTGCCTGGAGTGGACAGAGGGAGACCCAGTACTTC. Translating it yields CAWSGQRETQYF.

In this sample, this clonotype turned up a few times. The gene calls are TRBV4-1 and TRBJ2-7, with D perhaps TRBD2 (6 bases). CDR1 and CDR2 (germline): MGHRA, YSYEKL. The V end lost 1 base, the J end lost 0 bases, and 13 bases lay between the germline ends. The CDR3 runs to 16 residues. As DNA, the CDR3 is TGCGCCAGCAGCCAAGCTGGGGGGATTAACTCCTACGAGCAGTACTTC. Protein sequence: CASSQAGGINSYEQYF.

The rearrangement joins TRBV2 to TRBJ2-1; D is perhaps TRBD1 (5 bases). Germline CDR1 is SNHLY and CDR2 is FYNNEI. The CDR3 is 14 residues long. Trimming shortened V by 5 bases and J by 2 bases, and 10 bases separated the two germline ends. In DNA, the CDR3 is TGTGCCAGCAGTTATGACAGCACCTACAATGAGCAGTTCTTC. Protein: CASSYDSTYNEQFF.

The rearrangement uses TRBV12-3 or TRBV12-4 and TRBJ2-7; TRBD1 agrees at 11 bases. V lost 4 bases to trimming and J lost 2 bases; unmatched junction nucleotides: 10. The CDR3 sequence is 17 residues long. CDR3: CASSYAPPGQGAYEQYF. For the CDR3, the DNA is TGTGCCAGCAGTTATGCCCCCCCGGGACAGGGGGCCTACGAGCAGTACTTC.

There are many counts of this clonotype. The V call is TRBV29-1, the J call TRBJ2-5, with D tentatively TRBD1 or TRBD2 (5 bases each). CDR3 length: 12 amino acids. Per germline, CDR1 SQVTM and CDR2 ANQGSEA. The V and J ends lost 3 bases and 5 bases respectively, with 10 bases between them. In DNA form, the CDR3 reads TGCAGCGTTGAGAGGGCAGGGGAGACCCAGTACTTC. It translates to CSVERAGETQYF.

This clonotype was counted many times. CDR3 sequence reads: CASRLGTENEKLFF. The CDR3 region has the DNA TGTGCCAGCAGACTTGGGACAGAGAATGAAAAACTGTTTTTT. The chain carries TRBV6-1 and TRBJ1-4; the match to TRBD1 covers 7 bases. Trimming cost V 6 bases and J 5 bases; bases outside gene matches: 6. The CDR3 contains 14 residues. CDR1 is MNHNS and CDR2 is SASEGT in the germline V gene.

This clonotype was picked up many times. This chain uses TRBV7-2 with TRBJ1-2; 8 nucleotides match TRBD1. Germline values: CDR1 SGHTA, CDR2 FQGNSA. V lost 2 bases and J lost 3; bases outside the gene matches: 2. CDR3 length: 14 amino acids. The CDR3, as DNA: TGTGCCAGCAGCTTACTGACAGGGGACTATGGCTACACCTTC. Translating gives CASSLLTGDYGYTF.

Notes on this clonotype: Mismatch with germline at one junction end may stem from a read error. The CDR3 protein is CAGSYGSGNEQYF. Written as DNA, the CDR3 is TGTGCCGGCAGTTACGGTTCAGGAAACGAGCAGTACTTC. V usage is TRBV6-2 or TRBV6-3 and J usage is TRBJ2-7; D remains ambiguous. Germline values: CDR1 MNHEY, CDR2 SVGEGT. The CDR3 has 13 residues.

In regard to this clonotype: This may come from a read error, since a much larger clone is one base off. This CDR3 reads CASSPLSNTEASF. CDR3 bases: TGTGCCAGCAGTCCTCTGTCGAACACTGAAGCTTCCTTT. The chain has TRBV3-1 and TRBJ1-1, with no clear D. Germline V CDR1 and CDR2: LGHDT, YNNKEL (reference sequence). The CDR3 length is 13 residues.

V and J are TRBV19 and TRBJ2-5, with D unclear. Looked up from germline, CDR1 is LNHDA and CDR2 is SQIVND (reference sequence). Deletions cut 0 bases from V and 5 bases from J, with 13 bases between. The CDR3 consists of 15 residues. DNA of the CDR3: TGTGCCAGTAGTATAGAGCGAGCCCGGCGGGAGACCCAGTACTTC. Translated, it gives CASSIERARRETQYF.

This clonotype was found many times. The chain joins TRBV11-2 to TRBJ2-6; the D gene is possibly TRBD1 (6 bases). This CDR3 spans 18 amino acids. The V gene's germline CDR1 is SGHAT and CDR2 FQNNGV. V dropped 5 bases and J dropped 0 bases, with 17 bases sitting between them. The CDR3 region is CASSGLWDKNSGANVLTF. In DNA, the CDR3 is TGTGCCAGCAGCGGCCTTTGGGACAAGAACTCTGGGGCCAACGTCCTGACTTTC.

This clonotype was observed a few times. This chain connects TRBV11-1 to TRBJ2-7, with D possibly being TRBD1 or TRBD2 (5 bases each). The CDR3 consists of 14 residues. V shed 0 bases and J shed 3 bases, with 9 bases lying between them. Germline assignment: CDR1 SGHAT and CDR2 FQDESV (reference sequence). In DNA, the CDR3 is TGTGCCAGCAGCTTAGCCGGGACGCGCTACGAGCAGTACTTC. This sequence encodes CASSLAGTRYEQYF.

Here the CDR3 reads CSARDRSALPFYGYTF. The CDR3 nucleotides read TGCAGTGCTAGAGATCGGTCAGCCCTCCCGTTTTATGGCTACACCTTC. This chain connects TRBV20-1 to TRBJ1-2; no clear D. Germline V gene data show CDR1 as DFQATT and CDR2 as SNEGSKA (reference sequence). Trimming took 0 bases from V and 5 from J, leaving 19 bases between them. CDR3 size: 16 residues.

This chain links TRBV9 with TRBJ2-6, with TRBD2 matching over 12 bases. Germline CDR1 SGDLS, CDR2 YYNGEE. Trimming removed 0 bases from V and 2 bases from J; junction bases left unmatched: 3. The CDR3 consists of 18 residues. This chain's CDR3 is CASSVGLAGEPGANVLTF. CDR3 DNA: TGTGCCAGCAGCGTAGGACTAGCGGGAGAACCTGGGGCCAACGTCCTGACTTTC.

This clonotype appeared many times. This chain joins TRBV11-2 and TRBJ1-3; D remains ambiguous. Trimming left V 3 bases short and J 2 bases short, with 5 bases between. The V gene's germline CDR1 is SGHAT and CDR2 FQNNGV. CDR3 length: 13 amino acids. DNA for the CDR3: TGTGCCAGCAGCTTTGATGCTGGAAACACCATATATTTT. This codes for CASSFDAGNTIYF.

This clonotype was seen many times. This chain connects TRBV28 to TRBJ2-7; D perhaps matches TRBD1 (6 bases). This CDR3 is built from 14 residues. Per the germline V gene, CDR1 is MDHEN and CDR2 is SYDVKM. The V and J ends lost 6 bases and 4 bases respectively, with 16 bases between them. This CDR3 is CASSYRVVTYEQYF. Written as DNA, the CDR3 is TGTGCCAGCAGCTACAGGGTAGTTACGTACGAGCAGTACTTC. Supplemented by reference TRBV28 and TRBJ2-7, the full variable domain reads DVKVTQSSRYLVKRTGEKVFLECVQDMDHENMFWYRQDPGLGLRLIYFSYDVKMKEKGDIPEGYSVSREKKERFSLILESASTNQTSMYLCASSYRVVTYEQYFGPGTRLTVT.